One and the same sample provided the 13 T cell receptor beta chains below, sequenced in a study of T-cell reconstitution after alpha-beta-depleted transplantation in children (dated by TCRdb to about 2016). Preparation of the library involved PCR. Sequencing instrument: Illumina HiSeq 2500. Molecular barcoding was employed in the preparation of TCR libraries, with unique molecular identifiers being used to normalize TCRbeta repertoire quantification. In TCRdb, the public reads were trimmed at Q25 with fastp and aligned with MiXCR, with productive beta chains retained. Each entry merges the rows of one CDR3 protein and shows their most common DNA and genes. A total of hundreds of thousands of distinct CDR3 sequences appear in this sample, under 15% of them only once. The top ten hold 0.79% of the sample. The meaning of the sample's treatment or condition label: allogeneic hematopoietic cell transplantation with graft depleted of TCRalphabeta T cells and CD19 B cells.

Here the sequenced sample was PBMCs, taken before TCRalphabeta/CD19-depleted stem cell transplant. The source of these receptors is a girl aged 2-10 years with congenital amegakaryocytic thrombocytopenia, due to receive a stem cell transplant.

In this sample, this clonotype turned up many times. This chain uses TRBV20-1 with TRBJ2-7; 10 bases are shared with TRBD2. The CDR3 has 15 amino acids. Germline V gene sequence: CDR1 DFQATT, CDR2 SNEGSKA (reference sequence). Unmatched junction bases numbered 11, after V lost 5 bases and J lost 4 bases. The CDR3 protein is CSAPLAGGLGYEQYF. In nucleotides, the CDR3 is TGCAGTGCTCCCTTAGCGGGAGGTCTAGGGTACGAGCAGTACTTC.

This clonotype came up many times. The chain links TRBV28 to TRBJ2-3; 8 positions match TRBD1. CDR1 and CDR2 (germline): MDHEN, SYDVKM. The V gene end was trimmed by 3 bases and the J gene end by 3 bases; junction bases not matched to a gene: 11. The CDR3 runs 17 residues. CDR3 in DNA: TGTGCCAGCAGTTTTCATTTAGGGACAGGCCGGACAGATACGCAGTATTTT. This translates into CASSFHLGTGRTDTQYF.

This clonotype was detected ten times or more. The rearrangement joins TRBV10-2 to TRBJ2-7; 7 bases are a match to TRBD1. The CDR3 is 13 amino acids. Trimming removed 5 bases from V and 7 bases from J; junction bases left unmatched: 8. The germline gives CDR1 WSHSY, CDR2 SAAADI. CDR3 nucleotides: TGCGCCAGCAGTACGGGACAGTTGGGAGAGCAGTACTTC. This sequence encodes CASSTGQLGEQYF.

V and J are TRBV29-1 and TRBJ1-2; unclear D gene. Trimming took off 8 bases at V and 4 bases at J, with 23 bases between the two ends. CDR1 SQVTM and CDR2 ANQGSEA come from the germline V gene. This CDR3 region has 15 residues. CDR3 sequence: CSYSGPNSARYGYTF. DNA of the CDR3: TGCAGCTACTCCGGACCGAACAGCGCCCGCTATGGCTACACCTTC.

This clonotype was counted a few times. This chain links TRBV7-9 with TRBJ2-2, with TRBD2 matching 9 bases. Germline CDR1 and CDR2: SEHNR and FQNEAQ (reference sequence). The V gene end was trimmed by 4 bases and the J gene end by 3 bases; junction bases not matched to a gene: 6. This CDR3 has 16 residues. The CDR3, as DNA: TGTGCCAGCAGCTACTTAGCGGGAGTGCACACCGGGGAGCTGTTTTTT. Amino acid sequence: CASSYLAGVHTGELFF.

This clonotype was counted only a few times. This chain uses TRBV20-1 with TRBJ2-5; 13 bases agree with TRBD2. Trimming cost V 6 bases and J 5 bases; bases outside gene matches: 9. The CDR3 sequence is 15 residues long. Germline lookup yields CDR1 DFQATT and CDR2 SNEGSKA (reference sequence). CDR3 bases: TGCAGTGCCATTAAGGGACTAGCGGGACTGGAGACCCAGTACTTC. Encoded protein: CSAIKGLAGLETQYF.

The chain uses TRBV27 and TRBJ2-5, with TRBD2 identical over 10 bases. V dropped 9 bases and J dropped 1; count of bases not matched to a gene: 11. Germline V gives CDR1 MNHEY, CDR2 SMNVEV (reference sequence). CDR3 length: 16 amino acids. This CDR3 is CASAPGLALGQETQYF. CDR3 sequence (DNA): TGTGCCAGTGCTCCGGGACTAGCGTTGGGCCAAGAGACCCAGTACTTC.

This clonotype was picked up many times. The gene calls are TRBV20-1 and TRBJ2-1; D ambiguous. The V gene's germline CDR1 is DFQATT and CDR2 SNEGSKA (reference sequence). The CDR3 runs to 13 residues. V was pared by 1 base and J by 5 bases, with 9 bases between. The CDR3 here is CSARGVSDNEQFF. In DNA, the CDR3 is TGCAGTGCTAGAGGAGTGTCGGACAATGAGCAGTTCTTC.

CDR3 in amino acids: CASSLDQTAEQYF. The CDR3 bases are TGTGCCAGCAGCTTAGATCAAACAGCTGAGCAGTACTTC. The chain uses TRBV11-3 and TRBJ2-7; D remains ambiguous. The germline V gene has CDR1 SGHNT and CDR2 YENEEA. The CDR3 has 13 amino acids. Trimming cost V 0 bases and J 7 bases, with 10 bases left between them.

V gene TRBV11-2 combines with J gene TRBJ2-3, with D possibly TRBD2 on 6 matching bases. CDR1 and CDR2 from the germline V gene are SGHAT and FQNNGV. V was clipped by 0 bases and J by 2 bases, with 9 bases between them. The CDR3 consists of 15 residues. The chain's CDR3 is CASSLDVADTDTQYF. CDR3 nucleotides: TGTGCCAGCAGCTTAGACGTAGCGGACACAGATACGCAGTATTTT. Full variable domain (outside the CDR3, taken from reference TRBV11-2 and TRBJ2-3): EAGVAQSPRYKIIEKRQSVAFWCNPISGHATLYWYQQILGQGPKLLIQFQNNGVVDDSQLPKDRFSAERLKGVDSTLKIQPAKLEDSAVYLCASSLDVADTDTQYFGPGTRLTVL.

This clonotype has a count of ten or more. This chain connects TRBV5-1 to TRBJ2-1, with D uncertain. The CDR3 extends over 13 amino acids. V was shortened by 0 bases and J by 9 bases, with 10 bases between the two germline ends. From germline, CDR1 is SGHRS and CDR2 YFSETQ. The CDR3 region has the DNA TGCGCCAGCAGCTTGGATCGACTCCGTGAGCAGTTCTTC. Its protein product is CASSLDRLREQFF.

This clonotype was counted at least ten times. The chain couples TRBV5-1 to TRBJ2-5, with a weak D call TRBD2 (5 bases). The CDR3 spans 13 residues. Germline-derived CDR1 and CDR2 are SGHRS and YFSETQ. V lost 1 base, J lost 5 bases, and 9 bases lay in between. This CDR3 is CASSLSERETQYF. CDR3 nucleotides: TGCGCCAGCAGCTTGTCGGAGCGGGAGACCCAGTACTTC.

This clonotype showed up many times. This CDR3 reads CASSPGGPNYGYTF. CDR3 nucleotide sequence: TGTGCCAGCAGCCCCGGGGGGCCGAACTATGGCTACACCTTC. The V gene is TRBV6-5, the J gene TRBJ1-2; TRBD1 might be the D (6 bases). Trimming took off 6 bases at V and 2 bases at J, with 13 bases between the two ends. Germline V lookup: CDR1 MNHEY, CDR2 SVGAGI. This CDR3 spans 14 amino acids.